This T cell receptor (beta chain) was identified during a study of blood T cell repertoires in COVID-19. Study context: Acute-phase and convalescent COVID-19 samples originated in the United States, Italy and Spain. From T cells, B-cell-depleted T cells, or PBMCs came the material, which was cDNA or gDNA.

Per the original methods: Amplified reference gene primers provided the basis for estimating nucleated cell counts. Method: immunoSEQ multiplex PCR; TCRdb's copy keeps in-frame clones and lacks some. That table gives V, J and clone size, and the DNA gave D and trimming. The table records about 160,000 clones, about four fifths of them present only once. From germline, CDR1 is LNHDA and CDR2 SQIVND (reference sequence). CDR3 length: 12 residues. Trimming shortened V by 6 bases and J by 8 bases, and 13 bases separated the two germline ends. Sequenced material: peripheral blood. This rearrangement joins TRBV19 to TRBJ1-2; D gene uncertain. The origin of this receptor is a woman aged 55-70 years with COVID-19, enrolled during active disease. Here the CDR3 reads CASSQLGLGYTF. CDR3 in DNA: TGTGCCAGTAGCCAACTAGGCCTCGGCTACACCTTC.